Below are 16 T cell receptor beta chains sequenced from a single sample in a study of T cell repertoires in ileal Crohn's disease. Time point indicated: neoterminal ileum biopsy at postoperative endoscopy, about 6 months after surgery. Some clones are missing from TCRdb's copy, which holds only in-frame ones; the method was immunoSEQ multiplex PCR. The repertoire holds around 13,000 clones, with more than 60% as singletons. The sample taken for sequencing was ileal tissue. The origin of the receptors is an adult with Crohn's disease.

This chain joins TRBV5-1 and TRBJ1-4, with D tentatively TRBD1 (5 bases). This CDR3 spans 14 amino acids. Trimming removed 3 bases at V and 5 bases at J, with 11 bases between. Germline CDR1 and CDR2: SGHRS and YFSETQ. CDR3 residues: CASSWDVGNEKLFF. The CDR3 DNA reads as TGCGCCAGCAGCTGGGACGTGGGCAATGAAAAACTGTTTTTT.

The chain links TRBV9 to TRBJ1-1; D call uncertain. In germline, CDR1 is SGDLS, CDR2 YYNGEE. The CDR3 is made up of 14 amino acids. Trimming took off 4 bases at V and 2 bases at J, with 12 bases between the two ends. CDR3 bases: TGTGCCAGCAGCTCTCACGTGTTAAACACTGAAGCTTTCTTT. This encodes CASSSHVLNTEAFF.

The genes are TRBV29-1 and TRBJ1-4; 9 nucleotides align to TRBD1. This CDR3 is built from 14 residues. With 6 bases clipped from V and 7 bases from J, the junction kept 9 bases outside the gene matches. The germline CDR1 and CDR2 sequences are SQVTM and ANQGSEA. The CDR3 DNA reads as TGCAGCGTGTCCCGGGACAGGGAAAGTGAAAAACTGTTTTTT. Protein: CSVSRDRESEKLFF.

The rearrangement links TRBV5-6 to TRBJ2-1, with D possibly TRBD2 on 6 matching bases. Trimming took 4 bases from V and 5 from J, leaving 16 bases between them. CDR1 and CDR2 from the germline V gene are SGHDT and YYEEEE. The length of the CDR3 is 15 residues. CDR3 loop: CASSLRRLVNNEQFF. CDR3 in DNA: TGTGCCAGCAGCCTCCGGAGACTAGTGAACAATGAGCAGTTCTTC.

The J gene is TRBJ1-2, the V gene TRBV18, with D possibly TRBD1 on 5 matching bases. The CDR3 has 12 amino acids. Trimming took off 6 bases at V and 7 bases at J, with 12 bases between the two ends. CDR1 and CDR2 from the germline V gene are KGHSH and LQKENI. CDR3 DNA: TGTGCCAGCTCTTCGGGGGACGGTGGCTACACCTTC. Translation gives CASSSGDGGYTF. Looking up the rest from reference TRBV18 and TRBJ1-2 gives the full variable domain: NAGVMQNPRHLVRRRGQEARLRCSPMKGHSHVYWYRQLPEEGLKFMVYLQKENIIDESGMPKERFSAEFPKEGPSILRIQQVVRGDSAAYFCASSSGDGGYTFGSGTRLTVV.

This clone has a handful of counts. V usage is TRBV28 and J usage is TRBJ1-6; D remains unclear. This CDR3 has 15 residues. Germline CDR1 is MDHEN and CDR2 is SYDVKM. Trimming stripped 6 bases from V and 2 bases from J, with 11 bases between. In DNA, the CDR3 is TGTGCCAGCAGCCTACAAGACCCCTATAATTCACCCCTCCACTTT. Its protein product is CASSLQDPYNSPLHF.

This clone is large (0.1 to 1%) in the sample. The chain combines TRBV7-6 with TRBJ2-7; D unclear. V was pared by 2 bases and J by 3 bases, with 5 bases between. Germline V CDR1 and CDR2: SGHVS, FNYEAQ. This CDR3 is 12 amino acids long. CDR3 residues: CASSLYDYEQYF. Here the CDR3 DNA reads TGTGCCAGCAGCTTATACGACTACGAGCAGTACTTC.

The CDR3 DNA sequence: TGTGCTAGTGGTTTGGCCTTTGAGACCGGGGAGCTGTTTTTT. Its protein product is CASGLAFETGELFF. The chain joins TRBV12-5 to TRBJ2-2; D not resolved. The germline V and J ends were trimmed by 1 base and 5 bases, with 8 bases remaining between them. Germline V gives CDR1 LGHNT, CDR2 FRNRAP. CDR3 size: 14 residues.

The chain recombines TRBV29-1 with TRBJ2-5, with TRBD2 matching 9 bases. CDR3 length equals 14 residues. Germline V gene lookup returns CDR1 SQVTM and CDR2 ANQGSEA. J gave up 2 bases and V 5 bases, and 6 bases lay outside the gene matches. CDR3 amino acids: CSVQQRGVQETQYF. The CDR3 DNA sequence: TGCAGCGTTCAACAGCGGGGGGTTCAAGAGACCCAGTACTTC.

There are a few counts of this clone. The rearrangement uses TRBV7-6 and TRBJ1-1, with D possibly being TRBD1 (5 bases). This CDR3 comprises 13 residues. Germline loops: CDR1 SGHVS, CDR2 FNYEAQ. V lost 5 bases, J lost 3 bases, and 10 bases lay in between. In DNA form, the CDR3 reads TGTGCCAGCAGCCCTCAGGGATACACTGAAGCTTTCTTT. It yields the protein CASSPQGYTEAFF.

The CDR3 DNA reads as TGTGCCAGCAGCCGCCAGGGGAACACTGAAGCTTTCTTT. This sequence encodes CASSRQGNTEAFF. The chain recombines TRBV21-1 with TRBJ1-1; TRBD1, the table's D call, was not compared with the DNA. TRBV21-1 is given as a pseudogene. This CDR3 has 13 residues.

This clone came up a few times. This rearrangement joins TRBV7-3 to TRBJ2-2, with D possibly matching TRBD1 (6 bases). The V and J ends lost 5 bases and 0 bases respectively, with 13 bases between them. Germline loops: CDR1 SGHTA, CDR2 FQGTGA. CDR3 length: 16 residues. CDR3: CASSLGTPANTGELFF. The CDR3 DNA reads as TGTGCCAGCAGCCTCGGGACACCCGCGAACACCGGGGAGCTGTTTTTT. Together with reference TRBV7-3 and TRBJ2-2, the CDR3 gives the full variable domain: GAGVSQTPSNKVTEKGKYVELRCDPISGHTALYWYRQSLGQGPEFLIYFQGTGAADDSGLPNDRFFAVRPEGSVSTLKIQRTERGDSAVYLCASSLGTPANTGELFFGEGSRLTVL.

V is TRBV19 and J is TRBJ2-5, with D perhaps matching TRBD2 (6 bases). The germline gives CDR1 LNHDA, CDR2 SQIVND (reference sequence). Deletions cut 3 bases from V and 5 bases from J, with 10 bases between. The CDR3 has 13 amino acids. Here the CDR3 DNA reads TGTGCCAGTAGTATGGGCGCGGGGGAGACCCAGTACTTC. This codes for CASSMGAGETQYF.

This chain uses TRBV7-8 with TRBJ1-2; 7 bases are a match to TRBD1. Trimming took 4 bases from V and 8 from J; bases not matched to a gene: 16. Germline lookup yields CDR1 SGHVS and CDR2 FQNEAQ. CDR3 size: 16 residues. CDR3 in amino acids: CASSSGQTRAMPGYTF. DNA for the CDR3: TGTGCCAGCAGCTCGGGACAGACGAGAGCCATGCCCGGCTACACCTTC.

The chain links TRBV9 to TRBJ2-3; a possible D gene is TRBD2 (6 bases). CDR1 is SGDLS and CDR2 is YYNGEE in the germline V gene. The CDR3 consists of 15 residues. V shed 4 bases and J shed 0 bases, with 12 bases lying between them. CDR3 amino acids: CASSFIAESTDTQYF. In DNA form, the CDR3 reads TGTGCCAGCAGCTTCATAGCGGAGAGCACAGATACGCAGTATTTT.

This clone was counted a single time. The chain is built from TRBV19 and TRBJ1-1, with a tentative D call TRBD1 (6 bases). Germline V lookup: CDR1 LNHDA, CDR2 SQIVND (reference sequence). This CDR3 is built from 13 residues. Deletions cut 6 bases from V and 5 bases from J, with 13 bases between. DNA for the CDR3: TGTGCCAGTAGCCCGAACAGGGAAACTGAAGCTTTCTTT. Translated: CASSPNRETEAFF.